This TCR beta chain derives from a study of identical twins. This clonotype was detected only a few times. Trimming shortened V by 6 bases and J by 8 bases, and 16 bases separated the two germline ends. The CDR3 consists of 13 residues. Germline lookup yields CDR1 MNHNS and CDR2 SASEGT. TCRdb itself ran the 5' RACE reads through MiXCR, one entry per CDR3 protein. Of approximately 500,000 distinct CDR3 sequences listed, roughly a quarter were seen once; the top ten hold approximately 2.9%. The same sample was also used in a study of T cells expressing NK-cell markers.

What was sequenced was CD4+ T cells sorted from blood. The chain employs TRBV6-1 and TRBJ1-1; D remains ambiguous. The sequence came from a woman between 18 and 29 years old in good health. The CDR3 loop is CASSRATAHEAFF. The CDR3 DNA sequence: TGTGCCAGCAGCCGGGCGACGGCCCACGAAGCTTTCTTT.